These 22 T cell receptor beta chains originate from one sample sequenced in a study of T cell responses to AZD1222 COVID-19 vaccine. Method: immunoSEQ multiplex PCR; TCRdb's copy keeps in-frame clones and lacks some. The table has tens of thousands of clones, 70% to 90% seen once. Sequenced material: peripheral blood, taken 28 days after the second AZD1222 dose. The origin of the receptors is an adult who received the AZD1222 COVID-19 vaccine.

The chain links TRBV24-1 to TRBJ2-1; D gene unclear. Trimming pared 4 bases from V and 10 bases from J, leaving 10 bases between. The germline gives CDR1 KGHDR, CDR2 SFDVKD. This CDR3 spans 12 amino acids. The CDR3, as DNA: TGTGCCACCAGTGACCCCGGGCCAGAGCAGTTCTTC. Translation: CATSDPGPEQFF.

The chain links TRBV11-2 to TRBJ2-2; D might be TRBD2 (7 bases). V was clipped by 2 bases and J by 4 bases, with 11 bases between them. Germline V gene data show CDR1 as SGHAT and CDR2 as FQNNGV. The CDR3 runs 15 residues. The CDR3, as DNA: TGTGCCAGCAGCTTAAACGGGGGGCCCACCGGGGAGCTGTTTTTT. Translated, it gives CASSLNGGPTGELFF.

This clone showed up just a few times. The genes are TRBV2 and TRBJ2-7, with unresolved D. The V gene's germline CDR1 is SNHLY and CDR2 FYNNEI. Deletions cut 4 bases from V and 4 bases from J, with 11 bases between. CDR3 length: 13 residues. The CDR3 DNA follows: TGTGCCAGCAGTGGCGTCGGGCTATACGAGCAGTACTTC. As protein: CASSGVGLYEQYF.

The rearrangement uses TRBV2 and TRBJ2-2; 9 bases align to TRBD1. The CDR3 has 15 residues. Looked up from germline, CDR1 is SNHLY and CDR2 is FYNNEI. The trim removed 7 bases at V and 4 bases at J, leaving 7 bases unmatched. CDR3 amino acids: CASKGQGEGTGELFF. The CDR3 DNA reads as TGTGCCAGCAAGGGACAGGGTGAGGGCACCGGGGAGCTGTTTTTT.

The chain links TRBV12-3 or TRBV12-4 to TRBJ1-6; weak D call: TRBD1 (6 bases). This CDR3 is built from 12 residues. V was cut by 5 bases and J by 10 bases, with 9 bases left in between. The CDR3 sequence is CASSTGLSPLHF. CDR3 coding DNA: TGTGCCAGCAGTACAGGGTTGTCACCCCTCCACTTT.

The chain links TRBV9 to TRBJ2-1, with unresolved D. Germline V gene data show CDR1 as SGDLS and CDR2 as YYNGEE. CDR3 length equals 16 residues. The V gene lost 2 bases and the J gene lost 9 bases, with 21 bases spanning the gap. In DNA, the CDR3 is TGTGCCAGCAGCGTGGGTAGGGTCCCGGATTTGGGTGAGCAGTTCTTC. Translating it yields CASSVGRVPDLGEQFF.

The CDR3 DNA sequence: TGTGCCAGCAGCTTATTCGGACACAACACTGAAGCTTTCTTT. This translates into CASSLFGHNTEAFF. The chain couples TRBV7-3 to TRBJ1-1; TRBD1 might be the D (5 bases). Germline V gives CDR1 SGHTA, CDR2 FQGTGA. The V gene lost 2 bases and the J gene lost 2 bases, with 9 bases spanning the gap. The CDR3 loop spans 14 amino acids.

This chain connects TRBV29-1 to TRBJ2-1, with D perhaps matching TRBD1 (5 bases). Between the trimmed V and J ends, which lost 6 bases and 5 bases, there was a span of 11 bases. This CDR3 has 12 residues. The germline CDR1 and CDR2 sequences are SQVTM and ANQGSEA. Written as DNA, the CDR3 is TGCAGCGTCAGGCCAGGGAACAATGAGCAGTTCTTC. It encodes CSVRPGNNEQFF.

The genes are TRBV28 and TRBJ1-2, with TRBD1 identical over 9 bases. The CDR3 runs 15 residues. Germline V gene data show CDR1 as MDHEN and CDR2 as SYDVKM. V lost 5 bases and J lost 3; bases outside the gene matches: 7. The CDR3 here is CASSPQDRGHYGYTF. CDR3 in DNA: TGTGCCAGCAGTCCCCAGGACAGGGGCCACTATGGCTACACCTTC.

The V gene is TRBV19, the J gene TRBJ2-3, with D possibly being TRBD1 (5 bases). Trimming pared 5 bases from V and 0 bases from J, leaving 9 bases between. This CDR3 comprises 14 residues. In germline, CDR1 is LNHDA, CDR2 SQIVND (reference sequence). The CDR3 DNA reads TGTGCCAGTAGTGTGACAGTTAGCACAGATACGCAGTATTTT. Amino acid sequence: CASSVTVSTDTQYF.

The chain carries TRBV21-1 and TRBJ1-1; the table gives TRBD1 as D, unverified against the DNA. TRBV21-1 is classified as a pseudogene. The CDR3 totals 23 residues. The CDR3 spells CASSKARPGTGGPSHTGRTEAFF. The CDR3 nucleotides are TGTGCCAGCAGCAAAGCGCGCCCGGGGACAGGGGGCCCTAGCCACACCGGACGGACTGAAGCTTTCTTT.

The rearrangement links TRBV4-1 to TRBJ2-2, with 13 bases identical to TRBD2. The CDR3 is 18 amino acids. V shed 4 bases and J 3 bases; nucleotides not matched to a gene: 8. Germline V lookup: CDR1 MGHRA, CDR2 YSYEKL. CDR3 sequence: CASSPSGLAGRDTGELFF. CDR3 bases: TGCGCCAGCAGCCCCTCGGGACTAGCGGGGAGGGACACCGGGGAGCTGTTTTTT.

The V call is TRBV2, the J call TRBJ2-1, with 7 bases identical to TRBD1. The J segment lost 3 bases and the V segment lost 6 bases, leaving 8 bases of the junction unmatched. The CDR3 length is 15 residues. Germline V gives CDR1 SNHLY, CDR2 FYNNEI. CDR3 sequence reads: CASSPRTGDYNEQFF. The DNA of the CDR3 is TGTGCCAGCAGCCCCAGGACAGGAGACTACAATGAGCAGTTCTTC.

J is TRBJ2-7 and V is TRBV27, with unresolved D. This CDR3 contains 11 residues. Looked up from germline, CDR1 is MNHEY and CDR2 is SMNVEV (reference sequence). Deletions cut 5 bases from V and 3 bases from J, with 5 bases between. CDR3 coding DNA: TGTGCCAGCAGTAATTACTACGAGCAGTACTTC. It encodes CASSNYYEQYF.

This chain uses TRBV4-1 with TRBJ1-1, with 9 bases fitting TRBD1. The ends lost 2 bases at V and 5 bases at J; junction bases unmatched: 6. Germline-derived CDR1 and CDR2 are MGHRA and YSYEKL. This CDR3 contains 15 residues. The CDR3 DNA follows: TGCGCCAGCAGCCAATGGGGGACAGGGCCTACTGAAGCTTTCTTT. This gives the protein CASSQWGTGPTEAFF.

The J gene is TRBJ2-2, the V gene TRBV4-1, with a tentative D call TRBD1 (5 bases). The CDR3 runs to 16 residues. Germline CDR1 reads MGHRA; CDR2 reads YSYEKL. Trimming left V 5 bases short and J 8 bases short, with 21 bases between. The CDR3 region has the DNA TGCGCCAGCAGCGAGTTCAAAAAGGGGAAGAGAGGGGAGCTGTTTTTT. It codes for CASSEFKKGKRGELFF.

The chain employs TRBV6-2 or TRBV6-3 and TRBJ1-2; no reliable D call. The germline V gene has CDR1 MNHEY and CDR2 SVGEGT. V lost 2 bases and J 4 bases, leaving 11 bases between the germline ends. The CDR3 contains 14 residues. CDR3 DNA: TGTGCCAGCAGTTACCACGAGCAGACCTATGGCTACACCTTC. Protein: CASSYHEQTYGYTF.

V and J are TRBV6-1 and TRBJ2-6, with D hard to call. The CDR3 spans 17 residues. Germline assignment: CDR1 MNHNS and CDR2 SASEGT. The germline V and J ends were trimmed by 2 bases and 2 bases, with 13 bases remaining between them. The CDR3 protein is CASSESLWEAGANVLTF. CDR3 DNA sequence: TGTGCCAGCAGTGAATCGCTCTGGGAAGCTGGGGCCAACGTCCTGACTTTC.

The CDR3 sequence: CASTPLRGLGNTEAFF. Here the CDR3 DNA reads TGTGCCAGTACTCCCCTCAGGGGGCTTGGGAACACTGAAGCTTTCTTT. The rearrangement joins TRBV19 to TRBJ1-1, with 8 bases that match TRBD1. The CDR3 covers 16 residues. CDR1 LNHDA and CDR2 SQIVND come from the germline V gene (reference sequence). Unmatched junction bases numbered 11, after V lost 7 bases and J lost 1 base.

The CDR3 DNA reads as TGTGCCAGCAGTCCAGGATCGAACACCGGGGAGCTGTTTTTT. This gives the protein CASSPGSNTGELFF. The rearrangement joins TRBV27 to TRBJ2-2; D gene ambiguous. The V and J ends lost 5 bases and 0 bases respectively, with 7 bases between them. Germline-derived CDR1 and CDR2 are MNHEY and SMNVEV (reference sequence). This CDR3 region has 14 residues.

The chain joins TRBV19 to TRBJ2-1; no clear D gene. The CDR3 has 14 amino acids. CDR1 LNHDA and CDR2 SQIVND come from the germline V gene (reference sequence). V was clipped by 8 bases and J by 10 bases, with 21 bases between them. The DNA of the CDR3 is TGTGCCAGTGGAACCCTCAGTGGTACAGCGGAGCAGTTCTTC. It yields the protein CASGTLSGTAEQFF.

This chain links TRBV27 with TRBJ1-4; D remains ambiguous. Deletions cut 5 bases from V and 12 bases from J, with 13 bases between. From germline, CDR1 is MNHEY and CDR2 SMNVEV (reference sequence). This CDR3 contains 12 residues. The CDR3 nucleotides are TGTGCCAGCAGTCGAACCCCGGGCGAACTGTTTTTT. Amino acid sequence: CASSRTPGELFF.